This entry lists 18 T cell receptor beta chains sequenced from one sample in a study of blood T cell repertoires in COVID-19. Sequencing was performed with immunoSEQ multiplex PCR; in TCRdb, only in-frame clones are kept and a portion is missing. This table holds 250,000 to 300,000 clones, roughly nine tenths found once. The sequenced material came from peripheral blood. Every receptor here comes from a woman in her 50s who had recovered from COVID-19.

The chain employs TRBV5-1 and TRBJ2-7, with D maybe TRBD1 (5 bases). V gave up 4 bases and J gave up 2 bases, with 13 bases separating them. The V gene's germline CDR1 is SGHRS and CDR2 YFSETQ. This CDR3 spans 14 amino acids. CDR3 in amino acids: CASSPAAGTYEQYF. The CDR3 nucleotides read TGCGCCAGCAGCCCCGCGGCAGGGACCTACGAGCAGTACTTC.

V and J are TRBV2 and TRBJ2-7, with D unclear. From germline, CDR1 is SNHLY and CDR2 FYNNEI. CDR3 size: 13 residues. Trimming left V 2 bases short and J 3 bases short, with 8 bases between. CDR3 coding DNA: TGTGCCAGCAGTGAAAACTATTACTACGAGCAGTACTTC. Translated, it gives CASSENYYYEQYF.

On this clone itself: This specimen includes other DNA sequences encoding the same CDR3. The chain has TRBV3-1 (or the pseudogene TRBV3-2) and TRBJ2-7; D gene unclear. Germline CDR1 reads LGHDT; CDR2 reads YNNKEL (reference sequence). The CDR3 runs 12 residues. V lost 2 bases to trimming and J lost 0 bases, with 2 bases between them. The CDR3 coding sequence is TGTGCCAGCAGCCAATACTCCTACGAGCAGTACTTC. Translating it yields CASSQYSYEQYF.

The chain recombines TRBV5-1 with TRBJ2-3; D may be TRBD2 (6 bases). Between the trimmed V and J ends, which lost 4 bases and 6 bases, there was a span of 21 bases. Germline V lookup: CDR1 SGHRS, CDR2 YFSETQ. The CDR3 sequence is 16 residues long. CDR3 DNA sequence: TGCGCCAGCAGCATCCGGGACTTTTCCTCCACTGATACGCAGTATTTT. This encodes CASSIRDFSSTDTQYF.

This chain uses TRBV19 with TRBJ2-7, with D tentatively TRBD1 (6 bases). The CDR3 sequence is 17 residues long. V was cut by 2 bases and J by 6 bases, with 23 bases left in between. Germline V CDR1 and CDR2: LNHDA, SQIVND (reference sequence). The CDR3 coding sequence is TGTGCCAGTAGTATATCCCGGTCCGGGACACGGACCTCCGAGCAGTACTTC. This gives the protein CASSISRSGTRTSEQYF.

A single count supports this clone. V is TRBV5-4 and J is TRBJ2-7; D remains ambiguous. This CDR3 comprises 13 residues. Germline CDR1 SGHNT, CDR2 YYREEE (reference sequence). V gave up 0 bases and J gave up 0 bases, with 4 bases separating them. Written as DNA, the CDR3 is TGTGCCAGCAGCTTGGGACACTCCTACGAGCAGTACTTC. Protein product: CASSLGHSYEQYF.

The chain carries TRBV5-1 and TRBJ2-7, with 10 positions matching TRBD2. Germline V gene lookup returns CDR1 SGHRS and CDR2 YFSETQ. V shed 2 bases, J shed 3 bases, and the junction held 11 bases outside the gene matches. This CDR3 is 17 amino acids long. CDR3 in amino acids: CASSLLPPLAGNYEQYF. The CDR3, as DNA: TGCGCCAGCAGCTTACTACCCCCACTAGCGGGGAACTACGAGCAGTACTTC.

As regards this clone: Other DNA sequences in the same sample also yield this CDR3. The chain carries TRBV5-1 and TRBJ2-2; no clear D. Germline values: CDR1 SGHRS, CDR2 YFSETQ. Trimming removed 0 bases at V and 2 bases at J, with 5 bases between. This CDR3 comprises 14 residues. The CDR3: CASSLGQNTGELFF. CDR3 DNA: TGCGCCAGCAGCTTGGGGCAAAACACCGGGGAGCTGTTTTTT.

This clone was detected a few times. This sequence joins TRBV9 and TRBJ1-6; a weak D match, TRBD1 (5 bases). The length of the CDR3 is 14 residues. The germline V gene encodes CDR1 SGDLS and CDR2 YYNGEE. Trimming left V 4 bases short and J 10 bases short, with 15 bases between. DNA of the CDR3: TGTGCCAGCAGCCTCGGGGGTAAGGGATCACCCCTCCACTTT. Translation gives CASSLGGKGSPLHF.

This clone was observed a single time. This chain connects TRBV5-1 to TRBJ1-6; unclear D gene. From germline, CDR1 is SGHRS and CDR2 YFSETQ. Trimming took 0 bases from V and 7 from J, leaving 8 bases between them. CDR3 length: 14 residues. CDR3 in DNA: TGCGCCAGCAGCTTGGACAGCAGGAATTCACCCCTCCACTTT. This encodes CASSLDSRNSPLHF.

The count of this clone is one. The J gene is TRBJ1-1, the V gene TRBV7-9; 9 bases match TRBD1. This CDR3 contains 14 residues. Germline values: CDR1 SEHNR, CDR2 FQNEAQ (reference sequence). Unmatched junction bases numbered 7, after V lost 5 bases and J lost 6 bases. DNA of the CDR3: TGTGCCAGCAGCCACCGGGACAGGGTCCCTGAAGCTTTCTTT. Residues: CASSHRDRVPEAFF.

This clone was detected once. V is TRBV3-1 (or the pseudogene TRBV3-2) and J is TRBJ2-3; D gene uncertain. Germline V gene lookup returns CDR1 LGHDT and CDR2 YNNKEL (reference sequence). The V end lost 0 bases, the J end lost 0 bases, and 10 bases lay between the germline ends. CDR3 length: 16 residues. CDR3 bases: TGTGCCAGCAGCCAAGATATCCCCCGTAGCACAGATACGCAGTATTTT. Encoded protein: CASSQDIPRSTDTQYF.

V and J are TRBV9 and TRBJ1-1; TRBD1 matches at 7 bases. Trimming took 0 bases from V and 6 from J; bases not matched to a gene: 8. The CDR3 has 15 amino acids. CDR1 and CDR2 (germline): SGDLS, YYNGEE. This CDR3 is CASSVGQTGFAEAFF. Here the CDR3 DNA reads TGTGCCAGCAGCGTAGGCCAGACAGGGTTCGCTGAAGCTTTCTTT.

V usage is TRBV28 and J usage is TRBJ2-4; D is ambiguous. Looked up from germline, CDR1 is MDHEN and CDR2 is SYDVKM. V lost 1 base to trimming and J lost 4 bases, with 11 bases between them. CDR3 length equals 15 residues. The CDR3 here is CASSLSGLFKNIQYF. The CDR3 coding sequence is TGTGCCAGCAGTTTATCAGGATTGTTTAAAAACATTCAGTACTTC.

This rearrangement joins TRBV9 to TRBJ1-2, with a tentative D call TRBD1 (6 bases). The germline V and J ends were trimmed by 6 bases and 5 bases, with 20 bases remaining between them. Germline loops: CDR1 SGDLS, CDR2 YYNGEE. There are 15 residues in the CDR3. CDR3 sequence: CASNRGSRDIYGYTF. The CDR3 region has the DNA TGTGCCAGCAATCGAGGGTCCCGGGACATTTATGGCTACACCTTC.

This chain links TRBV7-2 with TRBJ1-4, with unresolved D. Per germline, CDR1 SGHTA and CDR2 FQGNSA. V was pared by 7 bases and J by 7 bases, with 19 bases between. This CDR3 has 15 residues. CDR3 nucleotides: TGTGCCAGCACCCGTGGGGAGGGATTCGGTGAAAAACTGTTTTTT. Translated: CASTRGEGFGEKLFF.

CDR3 DNA sequence: TGTGCCAGCAGCTTTAACAGGGGAAACACCATATATTTT. It translates to CASSFNRGNTIYF. The chain joins TRBV11-2 to TRBJ1-3, with D possibly matching TRBD1 (5 bases). CDR3 length: 13 residues. Germline V gene data show CDR1 as SGHAT and CDR2 as FQNNGV. V was shortened by 3 bases and J by 4 bases, with 7 bases between the two germline ends.

The CDR3 sequence is CASSTAPGTGAVQHF. CDR3 DNA sequence: TGTGCCAGTAGTACCGCCCCCGGGACAGGGGCGGTCCAGCATTTT. J is TRBJ1-5 and V is TRBV19; 10 nucleotides line up with TRBD1. This CDR3 is 15 amino acids long. V trimming: 4 bases; J trimming: 12 bases; junction bases outside the gene matches: 12. Per germline, CDR1 LNHDA and CDR2 SQIVND (reference sequence).